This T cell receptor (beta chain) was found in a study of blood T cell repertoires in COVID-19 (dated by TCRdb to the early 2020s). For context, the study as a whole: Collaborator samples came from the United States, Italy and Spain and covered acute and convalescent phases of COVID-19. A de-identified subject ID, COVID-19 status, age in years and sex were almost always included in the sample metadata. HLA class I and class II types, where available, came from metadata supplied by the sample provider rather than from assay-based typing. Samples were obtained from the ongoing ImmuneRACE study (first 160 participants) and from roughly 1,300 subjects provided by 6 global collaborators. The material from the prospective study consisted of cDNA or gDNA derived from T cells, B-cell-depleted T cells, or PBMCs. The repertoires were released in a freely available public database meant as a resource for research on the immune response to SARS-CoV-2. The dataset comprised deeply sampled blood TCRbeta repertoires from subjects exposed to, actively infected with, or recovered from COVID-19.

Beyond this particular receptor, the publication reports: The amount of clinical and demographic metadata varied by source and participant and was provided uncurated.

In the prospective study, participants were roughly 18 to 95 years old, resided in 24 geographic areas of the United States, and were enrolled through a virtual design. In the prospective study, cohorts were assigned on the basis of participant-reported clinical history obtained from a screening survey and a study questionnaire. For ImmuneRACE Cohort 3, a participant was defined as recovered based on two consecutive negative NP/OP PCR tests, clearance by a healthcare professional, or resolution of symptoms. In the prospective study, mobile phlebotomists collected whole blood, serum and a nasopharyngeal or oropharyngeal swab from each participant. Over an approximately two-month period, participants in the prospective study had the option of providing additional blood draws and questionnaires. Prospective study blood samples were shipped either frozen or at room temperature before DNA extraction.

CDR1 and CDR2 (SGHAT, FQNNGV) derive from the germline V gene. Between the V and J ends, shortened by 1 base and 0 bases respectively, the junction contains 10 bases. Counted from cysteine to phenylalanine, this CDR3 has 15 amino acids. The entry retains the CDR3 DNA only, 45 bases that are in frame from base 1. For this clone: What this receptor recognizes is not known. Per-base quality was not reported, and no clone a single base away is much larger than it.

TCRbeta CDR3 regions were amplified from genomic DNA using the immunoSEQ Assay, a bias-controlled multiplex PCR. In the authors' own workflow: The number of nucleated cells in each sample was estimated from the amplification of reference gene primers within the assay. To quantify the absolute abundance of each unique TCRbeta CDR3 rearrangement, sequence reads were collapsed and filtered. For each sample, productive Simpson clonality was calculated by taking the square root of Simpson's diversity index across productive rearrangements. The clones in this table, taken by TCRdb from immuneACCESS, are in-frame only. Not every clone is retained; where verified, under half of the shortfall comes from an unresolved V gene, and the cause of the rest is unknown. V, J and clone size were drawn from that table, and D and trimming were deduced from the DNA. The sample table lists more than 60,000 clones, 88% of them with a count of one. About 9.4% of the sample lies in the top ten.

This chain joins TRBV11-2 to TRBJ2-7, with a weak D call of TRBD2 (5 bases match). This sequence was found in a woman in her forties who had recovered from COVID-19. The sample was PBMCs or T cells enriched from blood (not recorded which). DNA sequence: TGTGCCAGCAGCTTAGCGGGGAGATCCTCCTACGAGCAGTACTTC. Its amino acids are CASSLAGRSSYEQYF.